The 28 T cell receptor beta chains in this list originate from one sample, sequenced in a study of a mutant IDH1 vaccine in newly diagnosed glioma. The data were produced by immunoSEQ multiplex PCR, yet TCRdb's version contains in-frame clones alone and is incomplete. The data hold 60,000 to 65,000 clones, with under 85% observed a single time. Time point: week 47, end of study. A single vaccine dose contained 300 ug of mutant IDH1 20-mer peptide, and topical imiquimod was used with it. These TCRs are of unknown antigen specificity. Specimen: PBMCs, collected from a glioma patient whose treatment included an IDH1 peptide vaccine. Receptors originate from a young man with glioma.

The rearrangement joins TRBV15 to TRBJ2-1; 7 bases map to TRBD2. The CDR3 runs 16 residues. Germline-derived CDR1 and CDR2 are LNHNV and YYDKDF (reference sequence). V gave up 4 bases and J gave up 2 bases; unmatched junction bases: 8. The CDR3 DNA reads TGTGCCACCAGCAAGACCGGCGGGGGACCCTACAATGAGCAGTTCTTC. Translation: CATSKTGGGPYNEQFF.

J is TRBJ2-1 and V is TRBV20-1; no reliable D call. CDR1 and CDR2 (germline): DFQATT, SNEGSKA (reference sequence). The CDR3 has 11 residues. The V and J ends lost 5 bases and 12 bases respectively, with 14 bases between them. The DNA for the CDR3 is TGCAGTGCTTCCCAGAGCGTACGGCAGTTCTTC. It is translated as CSASQSVRQFF.

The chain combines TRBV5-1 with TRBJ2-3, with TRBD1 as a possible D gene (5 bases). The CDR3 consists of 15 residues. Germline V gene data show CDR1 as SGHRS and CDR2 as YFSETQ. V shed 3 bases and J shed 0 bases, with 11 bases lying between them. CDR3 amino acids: CASSSNQGSTDTQYF. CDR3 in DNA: TGCGCCAGCAGCTCTAATCAGGGAAGCACAGATACGCAGTATTTT.

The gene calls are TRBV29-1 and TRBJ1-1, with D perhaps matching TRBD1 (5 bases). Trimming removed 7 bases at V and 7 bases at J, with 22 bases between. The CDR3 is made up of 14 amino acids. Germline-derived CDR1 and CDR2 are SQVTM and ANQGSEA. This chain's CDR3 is CSASDTGTSGEAFF. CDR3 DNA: TGCAGCGCCAGCGACACCGGGACCTCGGGTGAAGCTTTCTTT.

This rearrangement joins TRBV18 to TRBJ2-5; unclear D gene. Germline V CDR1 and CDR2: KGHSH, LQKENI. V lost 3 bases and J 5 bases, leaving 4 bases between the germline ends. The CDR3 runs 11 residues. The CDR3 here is CASSPRETQYF. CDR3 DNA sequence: TGTGCCAGCTCACCTAGGGAGACCCAGTACTTC.

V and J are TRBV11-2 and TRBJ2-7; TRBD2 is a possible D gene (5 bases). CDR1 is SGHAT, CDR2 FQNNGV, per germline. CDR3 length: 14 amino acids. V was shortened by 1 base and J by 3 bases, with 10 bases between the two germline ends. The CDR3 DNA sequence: TGTGCCAGCAGCTTAGCCTCCACTAGCTACGAGCAGTACTTC. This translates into CASSLASTSYEQYF.

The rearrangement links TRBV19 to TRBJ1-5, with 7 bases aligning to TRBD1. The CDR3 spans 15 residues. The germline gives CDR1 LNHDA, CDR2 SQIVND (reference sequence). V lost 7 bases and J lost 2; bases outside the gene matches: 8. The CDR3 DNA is TGTGCCAGTACCCCTGCAGGGGGGGGCAATCAGCCCCAGCATTTT. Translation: CASTPAGGGNQPQHF.

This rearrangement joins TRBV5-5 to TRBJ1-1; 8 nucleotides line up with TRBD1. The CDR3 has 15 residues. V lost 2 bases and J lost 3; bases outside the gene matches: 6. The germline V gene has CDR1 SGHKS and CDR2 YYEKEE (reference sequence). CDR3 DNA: TGTGCCAGCAGCTTTGACAGGGGTGGTTACACTGAAGCTTTCTTT. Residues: CASSFDRGGYTEAFF.

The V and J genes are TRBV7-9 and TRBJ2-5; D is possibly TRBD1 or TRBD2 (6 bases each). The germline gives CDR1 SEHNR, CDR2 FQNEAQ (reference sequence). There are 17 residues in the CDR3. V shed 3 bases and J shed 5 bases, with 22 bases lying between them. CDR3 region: CASSLATGGGNGETQYF. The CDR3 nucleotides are TGTGCCAGCAGCTTGGCCACCGGAGGGGGGAACGGGGAGACCCAGTACTTC.

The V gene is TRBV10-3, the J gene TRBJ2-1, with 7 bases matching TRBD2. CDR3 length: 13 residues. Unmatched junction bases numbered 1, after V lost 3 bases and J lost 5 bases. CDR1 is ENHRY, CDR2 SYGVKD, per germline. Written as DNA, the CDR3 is TGTGCCATCAGTGAAAGCGGGAACAATGAGCAGTTCTTC. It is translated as CAISESGNNEQFF.

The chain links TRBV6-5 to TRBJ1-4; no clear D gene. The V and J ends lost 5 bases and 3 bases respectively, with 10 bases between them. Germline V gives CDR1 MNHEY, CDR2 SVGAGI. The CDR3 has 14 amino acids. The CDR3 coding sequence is TGTGCCAGCAGTACCCAGGTGGCTAATGAAAAACTGTTTTTT. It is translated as CASSTQVANEKLFF.

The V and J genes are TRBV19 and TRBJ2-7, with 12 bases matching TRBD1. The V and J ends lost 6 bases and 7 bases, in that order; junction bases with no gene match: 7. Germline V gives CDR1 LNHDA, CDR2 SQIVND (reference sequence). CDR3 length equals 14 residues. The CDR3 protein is CASSPGQGAREQYF. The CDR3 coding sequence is TGTGCCAGTAGCCCGGGACAGGGGGCGCGTGAGCAGTACTTC.

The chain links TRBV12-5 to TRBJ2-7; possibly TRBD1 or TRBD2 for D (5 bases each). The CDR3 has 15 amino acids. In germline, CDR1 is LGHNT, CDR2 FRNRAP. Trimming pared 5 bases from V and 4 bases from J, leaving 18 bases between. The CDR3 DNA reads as TGTGCTAGTGGTGCCGACGGGACCGCGCGATACGAGCAGTACTTC. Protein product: CASGADGTARYEQYF.

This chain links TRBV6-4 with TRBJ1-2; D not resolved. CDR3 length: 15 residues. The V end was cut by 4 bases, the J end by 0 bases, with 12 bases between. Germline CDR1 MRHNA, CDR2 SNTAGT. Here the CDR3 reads CASSVNSLANYGYTF. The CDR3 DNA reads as TGTGCCAGCAGTGTGAATTCACTAGCTAACTATGGCTACACCTTC.

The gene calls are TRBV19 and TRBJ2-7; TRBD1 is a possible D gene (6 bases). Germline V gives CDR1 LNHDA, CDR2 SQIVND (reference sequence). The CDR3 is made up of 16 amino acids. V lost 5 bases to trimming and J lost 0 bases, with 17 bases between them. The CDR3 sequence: CASSSPPGQFSYEQYF. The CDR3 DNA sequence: TGTGCCAGTAGTTCGCCACCGGGACAATTCTCCTACGAGCAGTACTTC.

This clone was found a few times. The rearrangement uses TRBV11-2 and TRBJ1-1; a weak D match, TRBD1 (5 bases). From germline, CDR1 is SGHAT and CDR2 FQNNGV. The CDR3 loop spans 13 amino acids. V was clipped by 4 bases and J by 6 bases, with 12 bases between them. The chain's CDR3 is CASSSTGGAEAFF. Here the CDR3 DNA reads TGTGCCAGCAGCTCGACGGGAGGGGCTGAAGCTTTCTTT. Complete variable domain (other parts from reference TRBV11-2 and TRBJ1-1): EAGVAQSPRYKIIEKRQSVAFWCNPISGHATLYWYQQILGQGPKLLIQFQNNGVVDDSQLPKDRFSAERLKGVDSTLKIQPAKLEDSAVYLCASSSTGGAEAFFGQGTRLTVV.

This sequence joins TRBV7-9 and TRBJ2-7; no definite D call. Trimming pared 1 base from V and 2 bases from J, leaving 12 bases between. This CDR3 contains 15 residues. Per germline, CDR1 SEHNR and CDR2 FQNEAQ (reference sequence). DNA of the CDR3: TGTGCCAGCAGCTTAGGGGCCGCAGTCCCCTACGAGCAGTACTTC. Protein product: CASSLGAAVPYEQYF. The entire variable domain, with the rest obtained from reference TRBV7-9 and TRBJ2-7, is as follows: DTGVSQNPRHKITKRGQNVTFRCDPISEHNRLYWYRQTLGQGPEFLTYFQNEAQLEKSRLLSDRFSAERPKGSFSTLEIQRTEQGDSAMYLCASSLGAAVPYEQYFGPGTRLTVT.

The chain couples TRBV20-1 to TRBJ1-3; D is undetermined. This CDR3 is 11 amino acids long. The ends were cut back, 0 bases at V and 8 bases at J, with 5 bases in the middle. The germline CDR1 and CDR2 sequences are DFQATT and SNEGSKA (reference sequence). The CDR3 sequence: CSARDEDTIYF. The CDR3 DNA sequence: TGCAGTGCTAGAGATGAGGACACCATATATTTT.

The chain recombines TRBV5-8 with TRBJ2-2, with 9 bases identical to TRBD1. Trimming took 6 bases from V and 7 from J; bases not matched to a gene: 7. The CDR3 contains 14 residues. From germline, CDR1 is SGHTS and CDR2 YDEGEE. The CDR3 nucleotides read TGTGCCAGCAACCAGGGACAGGGCATCGGGGAGCTGTTTTTT. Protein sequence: CASNQGQGIGELFF.

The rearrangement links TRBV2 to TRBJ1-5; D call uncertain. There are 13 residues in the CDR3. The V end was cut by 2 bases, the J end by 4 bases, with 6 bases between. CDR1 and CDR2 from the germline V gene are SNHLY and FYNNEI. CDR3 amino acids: CASSESENQPQHF. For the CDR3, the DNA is TGTGCCAGCAGTGAATCGGAAAATCAGCCCCAGCATTTT. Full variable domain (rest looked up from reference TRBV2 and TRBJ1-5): EPEVTQTPSHQVTQMGQEVILRCVPISNHLYFYWYRQILGQKVEFLVSFYNNEISEKSEIFDDQFSVERPDGSNFTLKIRSTKLEDSAMYFCASSESENQPQHFGDGTRLSIL.

DNA of the CDR3: TGTGCCAGCAGCATAACGACCGGGACTAGCGGGGGGGCGCAAGAGACCCAGTACTTC. Residues: CASSITTGTSGGAQETQYF. The V and J genes are TRBV9 and TRBJ2-5; TRBD2 matches 16 bases. CDR3 length: 19 residues. Germline V CDR1 and CDR2: SGDLS, YYNGEE. The V and J ends lost 4 bases and 2 bases, in that order; junction bases with no gene match: 11.

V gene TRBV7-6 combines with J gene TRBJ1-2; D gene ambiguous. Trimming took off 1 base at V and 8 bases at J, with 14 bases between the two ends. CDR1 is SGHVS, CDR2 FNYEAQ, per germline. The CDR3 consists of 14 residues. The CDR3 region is CASSLEAASGGYTF. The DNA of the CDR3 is TGTGCCAGCAGCTTAGAGGCGGCCTCCGGGGGCTACACCTTC.

The CDR3 nucleotides read TGCGCCAGCAGCCAAGGGCGTGGGGAGGGGCTGAGAAATCAGCCCCAGCATTTT. Amino acids: CASSQGRGEGLRNQPQHF. V usage is TRBV4-1 and J usage is TRBJ1-5; D might be TRBD1 (5 bases). The CDR3 sequence is 18 residues long. V was trimmed by 1 base and J by 4 bases, leaving 20 bases between them. CDR1 is MGHRA, CDR2 YSYEKL, per germline.

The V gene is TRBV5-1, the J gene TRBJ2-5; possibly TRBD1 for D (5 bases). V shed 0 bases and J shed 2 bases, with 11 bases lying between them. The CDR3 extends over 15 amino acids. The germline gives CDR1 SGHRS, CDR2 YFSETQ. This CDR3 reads CASSLVRVEQETQYF. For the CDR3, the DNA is TGCGCCAGCAGCTTGGTCAGGGTAGAGCAAGAGACCCAGTACTTC. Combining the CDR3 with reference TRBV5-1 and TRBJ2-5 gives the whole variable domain KAGVTQTPRYLIKTRGQQVTLSCSPISGHRSVSWYQQTPGQGLQFLFEYFSETQRNKGNFPGRFSGRQFSNSRSEMNVSTLELGDSALYLCASSLVRVEQETQYFGPGTRLLVL.

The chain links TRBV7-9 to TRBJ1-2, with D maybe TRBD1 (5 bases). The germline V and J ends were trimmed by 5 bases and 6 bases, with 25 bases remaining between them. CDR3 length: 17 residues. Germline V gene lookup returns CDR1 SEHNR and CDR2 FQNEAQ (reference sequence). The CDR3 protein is CASSATSGLPNQDGYTF. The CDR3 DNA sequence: TGTGCCAGCAGCGCTACTTCGGGACTCCCAAACCAGGATGGCTACACCTTC. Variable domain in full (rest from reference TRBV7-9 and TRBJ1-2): DTGVSQNPRHKITKRGQNVTFRCDPISEHNRLYWYRQTLGQGPEFLTYFQNEAQLEKSRLLSDRFSAERPKGSFSTLEIQRTEQGDSAMYLCASSATSGLPNQDGYTFGSGTRLTVV.

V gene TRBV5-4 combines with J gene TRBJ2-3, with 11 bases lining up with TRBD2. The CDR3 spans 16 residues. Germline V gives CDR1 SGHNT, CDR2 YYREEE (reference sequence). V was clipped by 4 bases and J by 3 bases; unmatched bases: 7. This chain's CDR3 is CASSKKTSGGTDTQYF. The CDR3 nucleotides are TGTGCCAGCAGCAAGAAAACTAGCGGGGGTACAGATACGCAGTATTTT.

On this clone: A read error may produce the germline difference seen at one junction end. The CDR3 loop reads CASGHWTGYGYTF. The CDR3 DNA is TGCGCCAGCGGCCACTGGACAGGCTATGGCTACACCTTC. The gene calls are TRBV4-1 and TRBJ1-2; TRBD1 aligns across 7 bases. CDR1 is MGHRA and CDR2 is YSYEKL in the germline V gene. This CDR3 region has 13 residues.

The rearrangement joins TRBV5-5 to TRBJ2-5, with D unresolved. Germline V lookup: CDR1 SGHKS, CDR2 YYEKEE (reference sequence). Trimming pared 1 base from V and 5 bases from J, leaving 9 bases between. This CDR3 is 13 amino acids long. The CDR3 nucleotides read TGTGCCAGCAGCTTGCCCGGTTGGGAGACCCAGTACTTC. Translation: CASSLPGWETQYF.